These 18 T cell receptor beta chains originate from one sample sequenced in a study of T cell changes during pregnancy in multiple sclerosis. Here immunoSEQ multiplex PCR was the method, and the copy in TCRdb shows in-frame clones only, minus some. The data show about 60,000 clones, 93% seen once. This specimen consisted of peripheral blood, obtained after pregnancy. The receptors come from a female donor with multiple sclerosis, enrolled in a pregnancy study.

The V and J genes are TRBV7-9 and TRBJ2-7; a possible D gene is TRBD2 (6 bases). Between the trimmed V and J ends, which lost 5 bases and 5 bases, there was a span of 16 bases. The CDR3 extends over 14 amino acids. Germline CDR1 reads SEHNR; CDR2 reads FQNEAQ (reference sequence). DNA of the CDR3: TGTGCCAGCAGCCCGCCGGACTATGTTGACGAGCAGTACTTC. Translated, it gives CASSPPDYVDEQYF.

This rearrangement joins TRBV5-4 to TRBJ1-1; D remains ambiguous. CDR1 SGHNT and CDR2 YYREEE come from the germline V gene (reference sequence). The CDR3 extends over 13 amino acids. The V gene lost 4 bases and the J gene lost 8 bases, with 15 bases spanning the gap. The CDR3 sequence: CASSMKRTQEAFF. Written as DNA, the CDR3 is TGTGCCAGCAGCATGAAGCGAACCCAAGAAGCTTTCTTT. Drawing the rest from reference TRBV5-4 and TRBJ1-1, the complete variable domain is ETGVTQSPTHLIKTRGQQVTLRCSSQSGHNTVSWYQQALGQGPQFIFQYYREEENGRGNFPPRFSGLQFPNYSSELNVNALELDDSALYLCASSMKRTQEAFFGQGTRLTVV.

This clone was seen only once. The genes are TRBV9 and TRBJ1-3, with 7 bases aligning to TRBD1. The CDR3 is 16 residues long. The germline gives CDR1 SGDLS, CDR2 YYNGEE. J lost 10 bases, V lost 2 bases, and 15 bases had no gene match. The CDR3 nucleotides read TGTGCCAGCAGCGTGGGGGGTAACAGGGGTGAAAGGACCATATATTTT. This codes for CASSVGGNRGERTIYF.

The V gene is TRBV5-1, the J gene TRBJ2-3; 8 bases agree with TRBD1. Germline CDR1 is SGHRS and CDR2 is YFSETQ. The CDR3 is 15 amino acids. The trim removed 3 bases at V and 2 bases at J, leaving 5 bases unmatched. The CDR3 DNA reads TGCGCCAGCAGCTGGGACAGGATCAACACAGATACGCAGTATTTT. Residues: CASSWDRINTDTQYF.

This chain uses TRBV5-4 with TRBJ2-5; D is perhaps TRBD2 (6 bases). Germline V gene data show CDR1 as SGHNT and CDR2 as YYREEE (reference sequence). The CDR3 is 14 amino acids. V was pared by 3 bases and J by 2 bases, with 11 bases between. CDR3 loop: CASSSGVVQETQYF. The DNA for the CDR3 is TGTGCCAGCAGCTCGGGAGTTGTACAAGAGACCCAGTACTTC.

The table lists this clone with a count of one. The genes are TRBV6-1 and TRBJ2-3, with 10 bases matching TRBD2. V lost 5 bases to trimming and J lost 4 bases; unmatched junction nucleotides: 6. Germline assignment: CDR1 MNHNS and CDR2 SASEGT. The CDR3 totals 15 residues. The CDR3: CASSNAAGGPDTQYF. For the CDR3, the DNA is TGTGCCAGCAGTAATGCAGCGGGAGGGCCAGATACGCAGTATTTT.

This chain joins TRBV5-4 and TRBJ2-5; a weak D match, TRBD1 (6 bases). The length of the CDR3 is 13 residues. Germline V gene data show CDR1 as SGHNT and CDR2 as YYREEE (reference sequence). The V and J ends lost 7 bases and 2 bases respectively, with 12 bases between them. For the CDR3, the DNA is TGTGCCAGCCTTACAAGGGGGCAAGAGACCCAGTACTTC. Its translation: CASLTRGQETQYF. Full variable domain (missing parts from reference TRBV5-4 and TRBJ2-5): ETGVTQSPTHLIKTRGQQVTLRCSSQSGHNTVSWYQQALGQGPQFIFQYYREEENGRGNFPPRFSGLQFPNYSSELNVNALELDDSALYLCASLTRGQETQYFGPGTRLLVL.

The CDR3 region is CASSPAGLAGGVDTQYF. The CDR3 DNA reads as TGTGCCAGCAGCCCCGCGGGACTAGCGGGAGGGGTAGATACGCAGTATTTT. The chain couples TRBV9 to TRBJ2-3; 16 bases align to TRBD2. Trimming cost V 4 bases and J 5 bases; bases outside gene matches: 7. CDR1 and CDR2 (germline): SGDLS, YYNGEE. CDR3 size: 17 residues.

This chain connects TRBV7-6 to TRBJ2-7, with TRBD1 matching over 8 bases. CDR1 and CDR2 from the germline V gene are SGHVS and FNYEAQ. CDR3 size: 16 residues. V lost 5 bases and J lost 2; bases outside the gene matches: 11. The CDR3 spells CASSPSGGTGAYEQYF. CDR3 nucleotides: TGTGCCAGCAGCCCAAGCGGCGGGACAGGTGCCTACGAGCAGTACTTC.

The chain carries TRBV7-9 and TRBJ2-2; 11 bases line up with TRBD2. The germline CDR1 and CDR2 sequences are SEHNR and FQNEAQ (reference sequence). V gave up 6 bases and J gave up 5 bases; unmatched junction bases: 5. The CDR3 consists of 15 residues. CDR3 sequence: CASRATSGATGELFF. The CDR3 bases are TGTGCCAGCAGAGCGACTAGCGGGGCTACCGGGGAGCTGTTTTTT.

The chain has TRBV4-1 and TRBJ2-3; the match to TRBD1 covers 8 bases. The V gene's germline CDR1 is MGHRA and CDR2 YSYEKL. Trimming removed 0 bases from V and 2 bases from J; junction bases left unmatched: 4. The CDR3 has 16 amino acids. The CDR3 nucleotides are TGCGCCAGCAGCCAAGAAGGGACAGGATTCACAGATACGCAGTATTTT. Its protein product is CASSQEGTGFTDTQYF.

The chain recombines TRBV6-4 with TRBJ2-1; 7 bases fit TRBD1. V was clipped by 3 bases and J by 7 bases; unmatched bases: 9. Per the germline V gene, CDR1 is MRHNA and CDR2 is SNTAGT. The CDR3 covers 15 residues. CDR3 residues: CASSDTRTGRNEQFF. The CDR3 bases are TGTGCCAGCAGTGATACCCGGACAGGAAGGAATGAGCAGTTCTTC.

The rearrangement uses TRBV19 and TRBJ2-7; D may be TRBD1 (5 bases). This CDR3 has 13 residues. CDR1 and CDR2 from the germline V gene are LNHDA and SQIVND (reference sequence). The ends were cut back, 5 bases at V and 4 bases at J, with 12 bases in the middle. CDR3 region: CASSAQVGYEQYF. CDR3 DNA: TGTGCCAGTAGTGCACAGGTAGGATACGAGCAGTACTTC.

The chain joins TRBV28 to TRBJ2-1; 10 bases are shared with TRBD2. Per germline, CDR1 MDHEN and CDR2 SYDVKM. There are 16 residues in the CDR3. Trimming took 5 bases from V and 9 from J; bases not matched to a gene: 13. CDR3 loop: CASSALAGDPRGEQFF. CDR3 nucleotide sequence: TGTGCCAGCAGTGCCCTAGCGGGAGACCCTAGAGGTGAGCAGTTCTTC.

This rearrangement joins TRBV7-2 to TRBJ2-2, with TRBD2 matching 12 bases. The CDR3 loop spans 17 amino acids. With 5 bases clipped from V and 7 bases from J, the junction kept 11 bases outside the gene matches. CDR1 is SGHTA, CDR2 FQGNSA, per germline. The CDR3 coding sequence is TGTGCCAGCAGCCCGGGGGGACTAGCGGGTTTTCGCGGGGAGCTGTTTTTT. This encodes CASSPGGLAGFRGELFF.

The rearrangement joins TRBV9 to TRBJ2-7; the D gene is possibly TRBD1 (5 bases). The CDR3 is made up of 15 amino acids. In germline, CDR1 is SGDLS, CDR2 YYNGEE. V lost 0 bases and J 1 base, leaving 11 bases between the germline ends. The CDR3 protein is CASSVEIGASYEQYF. In DNA form, the CDR3 reads TGTGCCAGCAGCGTAGAGATAGGGGCGTCCTACGAGCAGTACTTC.

The rearrangement uses TRBV29-1 and TRBJ2-2; tentatively, D is TRBD2 (6 bases). From germline, CDR1 is SQVTM and CDR2 ANQGSEA. The V gene lost 4 bases and the J gene lost 6 bases, with 15 bases spanning the gap. The CDR3 covers 14 residues. This CDR3 reads CSVVSPTSPGELFF. In nucleotides, the CDR3 is TGCAGCGTTGTATCTCCGACTAGTCCCGGGGAGCTGTTTTTT.

This chain joins TRBV7-9 and TRBJ1-4; D ambiguous. The CDR3 is 17 residues long. V lost 5 bases and J 0 bases, leaving 16 bases between the germline ends. Per the germline V gene, CDR1 is SEHNR and CDR2 is FQNEAQ (reference sequence). The CDR3 nucleotides read TGTGCCAGCAGCCGAATAACGGACTTCGCAACTAATGAAAAACTGTTTTTT. Encoded protein: CASSRITDFATNEKLFF. The variable domain in full, with the rest retrieved from reference TRBV7-9 and TRBJ1-4, is DTGVSQNPRHKITKRGQNVTFRCDPISEHNRLYWYRQTLGQGPEFLTYFQNEAQLEKSRLLSDRFSAERPKGSFSTLEIQRTEQGDSAMYLCASSRITDFATNEKLFFGSGTQLSVL.